A selection of T cell receptor beta chains follows, all from one sample in a study of identical twins. TCRdb re-derived calls from the 5' RACE reads in MiXCR, one entry per CDR3 protein. The table shows about 330,000 distinct CDR3 sequences, with 9% to 15% occurring only once. In addition, the sample was reused for a study of yellow fever vaccine responses in identical twins.

Sequenced input: CD8+ T cells sorted from blood. Receptor source: a woman between 18 and 29 years old in good health. Each CDR3 is given with its conserved first and last residue. Each record gives: clone size, V gene, J gene, D gene, CDR3 protein, CDR3 DNA. D genes are given only for firm matches. Rows give clone size only sometimes, using once, few, many, or a class for an expanded clone.

size: few
V: TRBV6-1
J: TRBJ1-1
D: TRBD1
CDR3: CASSTGQGYAEAFF
DNA: TGTGCCAGCAGTACGGGACAGGGTTACGCTGAAGCTTTCTTT

size: few
V: TRBV13
J: TRBJ2-4
D: -
CDR3: CASSLQGPGNIQYF
DNA: TGTGCCAGCAGCTTACAGGGGCCGGGAAACATTCAGTACTTC

size: -
V: TRBV20-1
J: TRBJ2-1
D: TRBD2
CDR3: CSARDTSGDYNEQFF
DNA: TGCAGTGCTAGAGACACTAGCGGGGACTACAATGAGCAGTTCTTC

size: many
V: TRBV12-3/TRBV12-4
J: TRBJ1-3
D: TRBD1
CDR3: CAIPGGRNGNTIYF
DNA: TGTGCCATACCAGGGGGCAGAAATGGAAACACCATATATTTT

size: -
V: TRBV3-1
J: TRBJ1-2
D: -
CDR3: CASSRGQAFREGYTF
DNA: TGTGCCAGCAGCCGGGGGCAGGCCTTTCGGGAAGGCTACACCTTC

size: few
V: TRBV14
J: TRBJ2-7
D: -
CDR3: CASSQGGFSYEQYF
DNA: TGTGCCAGCAGCCAAGGGGGCTTCTCCTACGAGCAGTACTTC

size: -
V: TRBV5-1
J: TRBJ1-4
D: TRBD1
CDR3: CASSTGTVNEKLFF
DNA: TGCGCCAGCAGCACAGGGACAGTCAATGAAAAACTGTTTTTT

size: many
V: TRBV11-2
J: TRBJ2-3
D: TRBD2
CDR3: CASSSSSSGGLTDTQYF
DNA: TGTGCCAGCAGCTCTTCCTCGAGCGGGGGGCTCACAGATACGCAGTATTTT

size: many
V: TRBV4-1
J: TRBJ1-5
D: TRBD1
CDR3: CASSPPGTGENQPQHF
DNA: TGCGCCAGCAGCCCACCCGGGACAGGGGAGAATCAGCCCCAGCATTTT

size: many
V: TRBV12-3/TRBV12-4
J: TRBJ2-7
D: TRBD2
CDR3: CASSSSGSYEQYF
DNA: TGTGCCAGCAGTTCTAGCGGGTCCTACGAGCAGTACTTC

size: many
V: TRBV12-3/TRBV12-4
J: TRBJ1-2
D: -
CDR3: CASSFSNYGYTF
DNA: TGTGCCAGCAGTTTTTCTAACTATGGCTACACCTTC

size: few
V: TRBV29-1
J: TRBJ2-6
D: -
CDR3: CSVVGTGANVLTF
DNA: TGCAGCGTTGTAGGGACCGGGGCCAACGTCCTGACTTTC

size: few
V: TRBV4-2
J: TRBJ2-1
D: -
CDR3: CASSQEKGGYNEQFF
DNA: TGTGCCAGCAGCCAAGAAAAGGGGGGCTACAATGAGCAGTTCTTC

size: few
V: TRBV28
J: TRBJ2-7
D: -
CDR3: CASSLEGWIEQYF
DNA: TGTGCCAGCAGTTTAGAAGGTTGGATCGAGCAGTACTTC

size: -
V: TRBV11-2
J: TRBJ2-6
D: -
CDR3: CASSYKPGTANVLTF
DNA: TGTGCCAGCAGCTACAAACCGGGGACAGCCAACGTCCTGACTTTC

size: few
V: TRBV20-1
J: TRBJ2-1
D: -
CDR3: CSARWLGDNEQFF
DNA: TGCAGTGCTAGGTGGTTAGGGGACAATGAGCAGTTCTTC

size: -
V: TRBV20-1
J: TRBJ2-3
D: TRBD2
CDR3: CSAPPSGAPFTDTQYF
DNA: TGCAGTGCCCCCCCGAGCGGGGCGCCATTCACAGATACGCAGTATTTT

size: -
V: TRBV2
J: TRBJ2-3
D: -
CDR3: CASIPPGPTFTDTQYF
DNA: TGTGCCAGCATTCCCCCCGGGCCAACATTCACAGATACGCAGTATTTT

size: few
V: TRBV10-1
J: TRBJ2-5
D: -
CDR3: CASSEGVWETQYF
DNA: TGCGCCAGCAGTGAGGGGGTATGGGAGACCCAGTACTTC

size: -
V: TRBV28
J: TRBJ2-5
D: -
CDR3: CASTHLGGEEETQYF
DNA: TGTGCCAGCACACACCTTGGCGGGGAAGAAGAGACCCAGTACTTC

size: many
V: TRBV7-9
J: TRBJ2-1
D: TRBD2
CDR3: CASRKAGGRDNEQFF
DNA: TGTGCCAGCAGAAAAGCGGGAGGTCGGGACAATGAGCAGTTCTTC

size: few
V: TRBV25-1
J: TRBJ2-7
D: -
CDR3: CASSVGPSATYEQYF
DNA: TGTGCCAGCAGTGTCGGGCCGTCAGCTACCTACGAGCAGTACTTC

size: few
V: TRBV19
J: TRBJ2-7
D: TRBD1
CDR3: CATSGTGPYEQYF
DNA: TGTGCCACCTCGGGGACAGGGCCCTACGAGCAGTACTTC

size: many
V: TRBV10-3
J: TRBJ2-1
D: -
CDR3: CATSEMPYNEQFF
DNA: TGTGCCACCTCGGAGATGCCGTACAATGAGCAGTTCTTC

size: -
V: TRBV28
J: TRBJ2-1
D: TRBD2
CDR3: CASSSLSGGVYNEQFF
DNA: TGTGCCAGCAGTTCCCTTAGCGGGGGGGTGTACAATGAGCAGTTCTTC

size: few
V: TRBV15
J: TRBJ2-3
D: -
CDR3: CATSPGSATDTQYF
DNA: TGTGCCACCTCCCCCGGCAGTGCGACAGATACGCAGTATTTT

size: -
V: TRBV5-1
J: TRBJ2-2
D: TRBD2
CDR3: CASSWGRDYHTGELFF
DNA: TGCGCCAGCAGTTGGGGCCGGGACTACCACACCGGGGAGCTGTTTTTT

size: many
V: TRBV12-3/TRBV12-4
J: TRBJ2-1
D: -
CDR3: CASNVGVDNEQFF
DNA: TGTGCCAGCAATGTGGGGGTGGACAATGAGCAGTTCTTC

size: few
V: TRBV5-1
J: TRBJ2-3
D: -
CDR3: CASSSGGTGPLDTQYF
DNA: TGCGCCAGCAGCTCGGGCGGGACCGGACCTCTTGATACGCAGTATTTT

size: -
V: TRBV7-3
J: TRBJ2-1
D: TRBD1
CDR3: CASSPPGQGATEQFF
DNA: TGTGCCAGCAGCCCACCGGGACAGGGGGCGACTGAGCAGTTCTTC

size: few
V: TRBV28
J: TRBJ2-7
D: TRBD2
CDR3: CASSFGVAGGSREQYF
DNA: TGTGCCAGCAGTTTTGGGGTAGCGGGAGGGAGTCGGGAGCAGTACTTC

size: -
V: TRBV11-2
J: TRBJ2-5
D: -
CDR3: CASSPTEQETQYF
DNA: TGTGCCAGCAGCCCGACAGAACAAGAGACCCAGTACTTC

size: -
V: TRBV3-1
J: TRBJ2-7
D: -
CDR3: CASSRLNEGGEQYF
DNA: TGTGCCAGCAGCCGATTAAACGAGGGTGGCGAGCAGTACTTC

size: -
V: TRBV18
J: TRBJ2-7
D: -
CDR3: CASSPPLPTVAYEQYF
DNA: TGTGCCAGCTCACCACCTCTTCCGACAGTCGCATACGAGCAGTACTTC

size: -
V: TRBV6-1
J: TRBJ2-5
D: -
CDR3: CASRPQGTQETQYF
DNA: TGTGCCAGCAGACCCCAGGGGACACAAGAGACCCAGTACTTC

size: -
V: TRBV6-5
J: TRBJ1-1
D: -
CDR3: CASSYAVNTEAFF
DNA: TGTGCCAGCAGTTATGCCGTTAACACTGAAGCTTTCTTT

size: few
V: TRBV6-2/TRBV6-3
J: TRBJ2-5
D: -
CDR3: CASSYPTSRETQYF
DNA: TGTGCCAGCAGTTACCCCACTAGCAGAGAGACCCAGTACTTC